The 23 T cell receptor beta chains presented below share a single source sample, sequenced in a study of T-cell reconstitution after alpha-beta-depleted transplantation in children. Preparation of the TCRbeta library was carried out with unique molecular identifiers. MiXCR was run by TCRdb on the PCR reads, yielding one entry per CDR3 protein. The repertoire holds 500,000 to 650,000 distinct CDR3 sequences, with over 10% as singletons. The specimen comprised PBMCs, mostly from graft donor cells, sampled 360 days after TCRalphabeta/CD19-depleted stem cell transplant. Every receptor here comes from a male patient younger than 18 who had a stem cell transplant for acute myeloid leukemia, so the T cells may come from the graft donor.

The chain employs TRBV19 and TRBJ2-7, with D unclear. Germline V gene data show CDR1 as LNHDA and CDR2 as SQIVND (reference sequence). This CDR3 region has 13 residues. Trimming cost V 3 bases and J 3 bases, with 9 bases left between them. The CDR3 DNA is TGTGCCAGTAGTATGGCCTTCCGCTACGAGCAGTACTTC. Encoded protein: CASSMAFRYEQYF.

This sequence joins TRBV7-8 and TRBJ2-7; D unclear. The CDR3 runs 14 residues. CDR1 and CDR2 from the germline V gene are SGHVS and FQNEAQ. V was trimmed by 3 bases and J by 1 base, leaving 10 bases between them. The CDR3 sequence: CASSLSLGSYEQYF. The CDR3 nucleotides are TGTGCCAGCAGCTTGTCGTTAGGGTCCTACGAGCAGTACTTC.

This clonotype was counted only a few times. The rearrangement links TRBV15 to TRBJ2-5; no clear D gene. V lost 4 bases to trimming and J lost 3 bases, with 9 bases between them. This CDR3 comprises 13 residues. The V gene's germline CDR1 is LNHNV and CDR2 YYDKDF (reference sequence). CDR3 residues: CATSKQREETQYF. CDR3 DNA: TGTGCCACCAGCAAACAGAGAGAAGAGACCCAGTACTTC.

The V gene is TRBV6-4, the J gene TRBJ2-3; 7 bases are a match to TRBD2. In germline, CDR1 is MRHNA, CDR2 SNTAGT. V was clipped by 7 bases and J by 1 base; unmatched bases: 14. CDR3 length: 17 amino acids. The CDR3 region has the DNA TGTGCCAGCACGGCGGGAGTAAGCGACCTCCGCACAGATACGCAGTATTTT. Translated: CASTAGVSDLRTDTQYF.

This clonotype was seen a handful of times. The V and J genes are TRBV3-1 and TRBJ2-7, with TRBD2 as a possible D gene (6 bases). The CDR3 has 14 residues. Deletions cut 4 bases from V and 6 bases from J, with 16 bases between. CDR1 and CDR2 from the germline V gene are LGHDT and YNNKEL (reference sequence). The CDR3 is CASSPREWAAEQYF. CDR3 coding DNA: TGTGCCAGCAGCCCTCGGGAGTGGGCCGCCGAGCAGTACTTC.

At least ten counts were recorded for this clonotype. CDR3 DNA: TGCGCCAGCAGCAAGCAGGGGGCCGGGGAGCTGTTTTTT. This sequence encodes CASSKQGAGELFF. The V and J genes are TRBV5-1 and TRBJ2-2, with 7 bases that match TRBD1. The CDR3 runs to 13 residues. The V and J ends lost 4 bases and 6 bases, in that order; junction bases with no gene match: 3. Germline-derived CDR1 and CDR2 are SGHRS and YFSETQ.

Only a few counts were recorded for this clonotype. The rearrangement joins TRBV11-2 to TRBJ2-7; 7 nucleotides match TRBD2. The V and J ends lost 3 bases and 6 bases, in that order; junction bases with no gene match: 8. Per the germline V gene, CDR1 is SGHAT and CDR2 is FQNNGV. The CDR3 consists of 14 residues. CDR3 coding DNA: TGTGCCAGCAGCTTCAGGACTAGTGGCTCCGAGCAGTACTTC. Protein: CASSFRTSGSEQYF.

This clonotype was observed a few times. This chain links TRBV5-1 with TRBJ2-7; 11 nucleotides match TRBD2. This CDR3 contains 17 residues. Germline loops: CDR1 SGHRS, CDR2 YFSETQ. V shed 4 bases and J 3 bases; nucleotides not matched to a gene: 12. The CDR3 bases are TGCGCCAGCAGCGGATACCAGGGACTAGCGGTTTACTACGAGCAGTACTTC. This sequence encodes CASSGYQGLAVYYEQYF.

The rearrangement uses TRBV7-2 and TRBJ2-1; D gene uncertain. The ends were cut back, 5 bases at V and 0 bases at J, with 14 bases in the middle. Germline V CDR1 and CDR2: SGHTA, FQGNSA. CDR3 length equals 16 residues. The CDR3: CASSIGRASSYNEQFF. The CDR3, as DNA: TGTGCCAGCAGCATCGGCCGGGCCAGCTCCTACAATGAGCAGTTCTTC.

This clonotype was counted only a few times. Here the CDR3 DNA reads TGTGCCAGCAGTCCCGACAGGGTTTCCTACAATGAGCAGTTCTTC. Translated: CASSPDRVSYNEQFF. The gene calls are TRBV28 and TRBJ2-1, with 7 bases fitting TRBD1. The germline V gene encodes CDR1 MDHEN and CDR2 SYDVKM. Trimming cost V 5 bases and J 1 base; bases outside gene matches: 5. The CDR3 runs to 15 residues. The full variable domain, rest sourced from reference TRBV28 and TRBJ2-1, is DVKVTQSSRYLVKRTGEKVFLECVQDMDHENMFWYRQDPGLGLRLIYFSYDVKMKEKGDIPEGYSVSREKKERFSLILESASTNQTSMYLCASSPDRVSYNEQFFGPGTRLTVL.

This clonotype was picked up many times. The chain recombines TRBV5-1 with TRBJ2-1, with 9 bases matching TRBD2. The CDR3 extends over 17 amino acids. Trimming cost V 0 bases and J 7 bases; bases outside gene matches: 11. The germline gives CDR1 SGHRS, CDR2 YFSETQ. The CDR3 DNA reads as TGCGCCAGCAGCTTGGAGGGGGTAGCGGGAGCATGGAATGAGCAGTTCTTC. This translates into CASSLEGVAGAWNEQFF.

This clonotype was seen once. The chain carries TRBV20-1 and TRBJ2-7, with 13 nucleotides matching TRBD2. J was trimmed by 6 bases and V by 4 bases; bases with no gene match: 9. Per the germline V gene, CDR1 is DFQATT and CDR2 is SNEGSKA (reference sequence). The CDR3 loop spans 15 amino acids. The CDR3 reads CSATLLAGGPSEQYF. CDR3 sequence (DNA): TGCAGTGCTACCTTACTAGCGGGAGGGCCCTCCGAGCAGTACTTC.

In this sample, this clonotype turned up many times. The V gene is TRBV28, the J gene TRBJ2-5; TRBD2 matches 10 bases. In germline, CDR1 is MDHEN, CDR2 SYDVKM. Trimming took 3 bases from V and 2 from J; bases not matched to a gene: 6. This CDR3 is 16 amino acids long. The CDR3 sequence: CASSFVAGGIQETQYF. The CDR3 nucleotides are TGTGCCAGCAGTTTCGTAGCGGGAGGTATTCAAGAGACCCAGTACTTC. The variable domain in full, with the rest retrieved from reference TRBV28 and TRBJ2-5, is DVKVTQSSRYLVKRTGEKVFLECVQDMDHENMFWYRQDPGLGLRLIYFSYDVKMKEKGDIPEGYSVSREKKERFSLILESASTNQTSMYLCASSFVAGGIQETQYFGPGTRLLVL.

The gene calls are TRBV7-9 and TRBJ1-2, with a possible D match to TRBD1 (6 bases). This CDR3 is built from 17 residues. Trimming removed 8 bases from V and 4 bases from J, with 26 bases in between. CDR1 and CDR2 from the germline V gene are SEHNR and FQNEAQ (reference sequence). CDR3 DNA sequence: TGTGCCAGCCAGGGGTTTTACGACTCAACTGGCACCTATGGCTACACCTTC. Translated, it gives CASQGFYDSTGTYGYTF.

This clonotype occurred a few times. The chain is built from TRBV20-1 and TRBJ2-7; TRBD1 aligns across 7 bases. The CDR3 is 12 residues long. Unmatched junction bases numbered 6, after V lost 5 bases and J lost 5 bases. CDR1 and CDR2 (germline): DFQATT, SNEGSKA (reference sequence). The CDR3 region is CSAWEQGNEQYF. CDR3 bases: TGCAGTGCTTGGGAACAGGGGAACGAGCAGTACTTC.

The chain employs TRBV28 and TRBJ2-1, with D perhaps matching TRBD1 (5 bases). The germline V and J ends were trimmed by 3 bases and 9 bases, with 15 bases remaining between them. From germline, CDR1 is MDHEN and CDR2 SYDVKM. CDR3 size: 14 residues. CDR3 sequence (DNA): TGTGCCAGCAGTTTTCCAGGGCCGGGTGTTGAGCAGTTCTTC. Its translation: CASSFPGPGVEQFF.

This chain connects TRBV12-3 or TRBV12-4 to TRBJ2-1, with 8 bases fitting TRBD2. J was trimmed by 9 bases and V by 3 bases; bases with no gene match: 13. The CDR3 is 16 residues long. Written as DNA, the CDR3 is TGTGCCAGCAGTTTGGGAGTTAGCGGGATTGGGACTGAGCAGTTCTTC. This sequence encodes CASSLGVSGIGTEQFF.

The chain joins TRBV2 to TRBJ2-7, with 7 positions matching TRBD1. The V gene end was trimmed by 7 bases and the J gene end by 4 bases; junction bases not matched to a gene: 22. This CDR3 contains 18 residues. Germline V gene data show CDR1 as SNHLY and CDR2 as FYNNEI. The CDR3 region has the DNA TGTGCCAGCACCCGCTTAGGAGCGAGACAGGGTTCCGAATACGAGCAGTACTTC. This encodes CASTRLGARQGSEYEQYF.

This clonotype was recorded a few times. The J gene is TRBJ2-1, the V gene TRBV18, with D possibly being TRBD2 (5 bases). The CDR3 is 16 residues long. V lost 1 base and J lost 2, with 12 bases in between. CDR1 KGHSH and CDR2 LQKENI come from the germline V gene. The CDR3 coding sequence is TGTGCCAGCTCACCACAGTTGGGTAGCGCCTACAATGAGCAGTTCTTC. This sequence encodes CASSPQLGSAYNEQFF.

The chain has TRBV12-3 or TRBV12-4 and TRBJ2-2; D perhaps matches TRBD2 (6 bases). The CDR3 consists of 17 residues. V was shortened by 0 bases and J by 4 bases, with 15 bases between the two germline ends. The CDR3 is CASSLARGVLGTGELFF. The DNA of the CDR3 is TGTGCCAGCAGTTTAGCGCGCGGGGTTTTGGGCACCGGGGAGCTGTTTTTT.

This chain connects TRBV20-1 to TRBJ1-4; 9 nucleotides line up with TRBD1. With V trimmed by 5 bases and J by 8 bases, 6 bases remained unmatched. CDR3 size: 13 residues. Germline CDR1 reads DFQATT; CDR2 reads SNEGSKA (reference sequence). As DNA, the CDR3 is TGCAGTGCTCCACAGGGGGCGAGCGAAAAACTGTTTTTT. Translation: CSAPQGASEKLFF.

The CDR3 nucleotides are TGCAGTGCTTCCCCGTTGAAGATAGCGGGTGCTTACAATGAGCAGTTCTTC. Encoded protein: CSASPLKIAGAYNEQFF. The chain is built from TRBV20-1 and TRBJ2-1, with 7 bases that match TRBD2. The CDR3 length is 17 residues. CDR1 and CDR2 from the germline V gene are DFQATT and SNEGSKA (reference sequence). The ends lost 5 bases at V and 4 bases at J; junction bases unmatched: 17.

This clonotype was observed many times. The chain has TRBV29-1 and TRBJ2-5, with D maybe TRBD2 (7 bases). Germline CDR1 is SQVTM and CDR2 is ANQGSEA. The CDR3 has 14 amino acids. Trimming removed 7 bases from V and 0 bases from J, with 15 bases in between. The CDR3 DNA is TGCAGCGCTAGGGGGGGGCTGGACCAAGAGACCCAGTACTTC. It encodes CSARGGLDQETQYF.